This TCR beta chain emerged from a study of T cell changes during pregnancy in multiple sclerosis. Using immunoSEQ multiplex PCR, the repertoire was profiled, and TCRdb retains in-frame clones only, with some absent. The table shows tens of thousands of clones, with about 91% occurring only once. The TCR originated in a female donor with multiple sclerosis, enrolled in a pregnancy study. Here the sequenced sample was CD8+ T cells from peripheral blood mononuclear cells, taken before pregnancy.

The CDR3 nucleotides read TGTGCCAGCGGGAGGACTAGCGGGGATACAGATACGCAGTATTTT. Residues: CASGRTSGDTDTQYF. This chain joins TRBV7-2 and TRBJ2-3, with TRBD2 matching 12 bases. The CDR3 totals 15 residues. Trimming removed 8 bases from V and 3 bases from J; junction bases left unmatched: 6. Germline CDR1 SGHTA, CDR2 FQGNSA.